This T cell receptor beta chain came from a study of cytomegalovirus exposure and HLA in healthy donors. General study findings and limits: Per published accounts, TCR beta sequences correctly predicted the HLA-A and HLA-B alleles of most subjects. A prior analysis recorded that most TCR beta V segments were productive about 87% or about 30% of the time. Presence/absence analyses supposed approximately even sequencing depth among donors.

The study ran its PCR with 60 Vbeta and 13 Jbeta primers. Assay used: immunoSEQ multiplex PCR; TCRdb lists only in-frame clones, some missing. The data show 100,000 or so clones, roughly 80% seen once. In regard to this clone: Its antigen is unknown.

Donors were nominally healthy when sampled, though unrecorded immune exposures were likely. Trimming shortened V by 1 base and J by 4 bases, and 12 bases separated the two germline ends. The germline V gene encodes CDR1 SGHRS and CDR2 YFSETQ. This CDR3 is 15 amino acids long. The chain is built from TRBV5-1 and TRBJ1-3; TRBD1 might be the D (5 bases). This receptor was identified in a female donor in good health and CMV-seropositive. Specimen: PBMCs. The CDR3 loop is CASSLTGARGNTIYF. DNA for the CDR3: TGCGCCAGCAGCTTGACAGGCGCTCGAGGAAACACCATATATTTT.